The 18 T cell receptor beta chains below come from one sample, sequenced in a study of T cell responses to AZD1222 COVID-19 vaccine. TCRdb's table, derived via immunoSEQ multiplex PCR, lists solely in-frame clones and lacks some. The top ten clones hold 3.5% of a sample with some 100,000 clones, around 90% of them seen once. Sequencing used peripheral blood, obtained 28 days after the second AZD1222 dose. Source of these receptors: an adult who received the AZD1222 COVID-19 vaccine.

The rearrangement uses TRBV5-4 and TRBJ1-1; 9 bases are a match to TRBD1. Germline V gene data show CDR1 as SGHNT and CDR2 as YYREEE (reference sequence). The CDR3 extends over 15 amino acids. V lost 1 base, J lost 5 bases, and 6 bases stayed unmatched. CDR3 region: CASSLPGTGRTEAFF. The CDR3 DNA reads TGTGCCAGCAGCTTGCCTGGGACAGGGAGGACTGAAGCTTTCTTT.

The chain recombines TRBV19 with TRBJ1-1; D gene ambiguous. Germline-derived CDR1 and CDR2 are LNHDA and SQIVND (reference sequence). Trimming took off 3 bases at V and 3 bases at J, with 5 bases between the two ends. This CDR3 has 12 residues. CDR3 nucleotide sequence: TGTGCCAGTAGTATCGACTACACTGAAGCTTTCTTT. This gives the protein CASSIDYTEAFF. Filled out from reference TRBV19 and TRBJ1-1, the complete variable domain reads DGGITQSPKYLFRKEGQNVTLSCEQNLNHDAMYWYRQDPGQGLRLIYYSQIVNDFQKGDIAEGYSVSREKKESFPLTVTSAQKNPTAFYLCASSIDYTEAFFGQGTRLTVV.

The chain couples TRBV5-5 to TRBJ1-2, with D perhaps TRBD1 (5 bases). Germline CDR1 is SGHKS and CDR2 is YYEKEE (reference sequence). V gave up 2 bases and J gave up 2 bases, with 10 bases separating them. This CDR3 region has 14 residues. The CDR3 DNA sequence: TGTGCCAGCAGCTTAGGGACTGACAACTATGGCTACACCTTC. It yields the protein CASSLGTDNYGYTF.

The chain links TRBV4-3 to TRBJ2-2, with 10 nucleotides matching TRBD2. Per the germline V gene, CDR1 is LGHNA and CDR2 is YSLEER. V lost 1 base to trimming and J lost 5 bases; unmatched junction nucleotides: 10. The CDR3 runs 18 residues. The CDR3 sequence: CASSQGVAGGSGTGELFF. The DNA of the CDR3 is TGCGCCAGCAGCCAAGGGGTAGCGGGGGGCTCTGGGACCGGGGAGCTGTTTTTT.

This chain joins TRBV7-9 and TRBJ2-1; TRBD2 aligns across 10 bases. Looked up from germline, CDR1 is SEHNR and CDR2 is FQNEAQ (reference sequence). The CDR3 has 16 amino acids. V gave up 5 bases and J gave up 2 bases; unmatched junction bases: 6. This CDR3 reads CASSPGLAETYNEQFF. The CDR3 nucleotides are TGTGCCAGCAGCCCAGGACTAGCGGAAACCTACAATGAGCAGTTCTTC.

As DNA, the CDR3 is TGTGCCAGCAGCTCCCCGGGACAGGGAATGGGGCAGTACTTC. Its translation is CASSSPGQGMGQYF. The J gene is TRBJ2-7, the V gene TRBV7-9, with 9 bases that match TRBD1. Germline V gives CDR1 SEHNR, CDR2 FQNEAQ (reference sequence). V lost 4 bases and J lost 9; bases outside the gene matches: 10. This CDR3 region has 14 residues.

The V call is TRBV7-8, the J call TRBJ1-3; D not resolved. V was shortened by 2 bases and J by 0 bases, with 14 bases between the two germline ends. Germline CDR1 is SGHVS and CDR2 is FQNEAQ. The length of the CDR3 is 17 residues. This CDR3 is CASSLRFGSISGNTIYF. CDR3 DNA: TGTGCCAGCAGCTTAAGGTTCGGCAGCATCTCTGGAAACACCATATATTTT. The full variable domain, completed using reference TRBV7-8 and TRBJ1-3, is GAGVSQSPRYKVAKRGQDVALRCDPISGHVSLFWYQQALGQGPEFLTYFQNEAQLDKSGLPSDRFFAERPEGSVSTLKIQRTQQEDSAVYLCASSLRFGSISGNTIYFGEGSWLTVV.

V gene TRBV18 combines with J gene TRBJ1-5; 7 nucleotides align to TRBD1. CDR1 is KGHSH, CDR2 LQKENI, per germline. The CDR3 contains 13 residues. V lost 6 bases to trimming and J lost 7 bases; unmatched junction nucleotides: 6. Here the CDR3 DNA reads TGTGCCAGCTCGCGCGACAGGGACCAGCCCCAGCATTTT. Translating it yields CASSRDRDQPQHF. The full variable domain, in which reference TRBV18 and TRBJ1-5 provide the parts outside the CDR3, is NAGVMQNPRHLVRRRGQEARLRCSPMKGHSHVYWYRQLPEEGLKFMVYLQKENIIDESGMPKERFSAEFPKEGPSILRIQQVVRGDSAAYFCASSRDRDQPQHFGDGTRLSIL.

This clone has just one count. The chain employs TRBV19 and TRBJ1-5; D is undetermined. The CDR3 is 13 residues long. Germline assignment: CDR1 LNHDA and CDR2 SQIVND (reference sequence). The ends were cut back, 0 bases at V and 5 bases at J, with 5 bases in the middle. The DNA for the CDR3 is TGTGCCAGTAGTATAGAACCCCATCAGCCCCAGCATTTT. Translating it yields CASSIEPHQPQHF. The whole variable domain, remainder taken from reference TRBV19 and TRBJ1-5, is DGGITQSPKYLFRKEGQNVTLSCEQNLNHDAMYWYRQDPGQGLRLIYYSQIVNDFQKGDIAEGYSVSREKKESFPLTVTSAQKNPTAFYLCASSIEPHQPQHFGDGTRLSIL.

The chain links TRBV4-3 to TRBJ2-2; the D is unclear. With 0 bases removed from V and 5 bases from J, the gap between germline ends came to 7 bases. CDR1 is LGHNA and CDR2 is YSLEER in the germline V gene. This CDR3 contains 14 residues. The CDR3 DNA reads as TGCGCCAGCAGCCAAGAAGCTTCTACCGGGGAGCTGTTTTTT. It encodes CASSQEASTGELFF.

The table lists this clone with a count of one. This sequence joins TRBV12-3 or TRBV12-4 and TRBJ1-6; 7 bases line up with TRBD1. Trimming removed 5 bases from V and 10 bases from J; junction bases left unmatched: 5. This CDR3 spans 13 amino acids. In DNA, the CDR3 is TGTGCCAGCAGTCGACAGGGCCGGTCACCCCTCCACTTT. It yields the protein CASSRQGRSPLHF.

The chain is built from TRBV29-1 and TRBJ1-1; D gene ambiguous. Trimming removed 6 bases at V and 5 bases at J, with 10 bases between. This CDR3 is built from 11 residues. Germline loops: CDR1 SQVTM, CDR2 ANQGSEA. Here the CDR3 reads CSVRLGTEAFF. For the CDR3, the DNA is TGCAGCGTCCGCTTGGGGACTGAAGCTTTCTTT.

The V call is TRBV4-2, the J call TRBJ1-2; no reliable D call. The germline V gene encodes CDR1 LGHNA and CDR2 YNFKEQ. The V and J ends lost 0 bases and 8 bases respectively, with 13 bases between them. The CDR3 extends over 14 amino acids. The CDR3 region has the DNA TGTGCCAGCAGCCAAGATCTCTACGGTGGGGGCTACACCTTC. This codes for CASSQDLYGGGYTF.

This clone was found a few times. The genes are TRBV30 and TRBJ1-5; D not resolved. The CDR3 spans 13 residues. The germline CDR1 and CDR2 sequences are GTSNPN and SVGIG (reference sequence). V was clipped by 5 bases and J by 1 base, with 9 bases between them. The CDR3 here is CAWARRSNQPQHF. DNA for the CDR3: TGTGCCTGGGCAAGACGGAGCAATCAGCCCCAGCATTTT. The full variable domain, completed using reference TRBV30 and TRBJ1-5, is SQTIHQWPATLVQPVGSPLSLECTVEGTSNPNLYWYRQAAGRGLQLLFYSVGIGQISSEVPQNLSASRPQDRQFILSSKKLLLSDSGFYLCAWARRSNQPQHFGDGTRLSIL.

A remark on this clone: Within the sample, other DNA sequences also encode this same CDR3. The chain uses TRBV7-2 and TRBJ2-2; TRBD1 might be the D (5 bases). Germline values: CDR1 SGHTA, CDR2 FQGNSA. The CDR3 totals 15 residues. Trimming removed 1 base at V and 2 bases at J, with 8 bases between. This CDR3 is CASSLGGANTGELFF. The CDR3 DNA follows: TGTGCCAGCAGCTTAGGTGGGGCTAACACCGGGGAGCTGTTTTTT.

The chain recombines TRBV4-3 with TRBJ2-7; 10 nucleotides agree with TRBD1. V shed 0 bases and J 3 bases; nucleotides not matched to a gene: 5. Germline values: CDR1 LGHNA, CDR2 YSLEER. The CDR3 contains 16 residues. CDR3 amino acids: CASSQDAGDRGYEQYF. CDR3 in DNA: TGCGCCAGCAGCCAAGATGCTGGGGACAGGGGCTACGAGCAGTACTTC.

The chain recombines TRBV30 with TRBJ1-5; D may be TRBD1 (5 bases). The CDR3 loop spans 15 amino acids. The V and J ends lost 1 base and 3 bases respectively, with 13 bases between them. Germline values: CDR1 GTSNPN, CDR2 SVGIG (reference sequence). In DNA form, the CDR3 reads TGTGCCTGGAGTGAGTCCGCAGGGATCAATCAGCCCCAGCATTTT. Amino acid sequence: CAWSESAGINQPQHF.

The CDR3 region has the DNA TGTGCCAGCAGTTTACAAGGATCCTACTACGAGCAGTACTTC. It yields the protein CASSLQGSYYEQYF. The chain recombines TRBV7-3 with TRBJ2-7; D ambiguous. The ends were cut back, 6 bases at V and 3 bases at J, with 15 bases in the middle. Germline CDR1 SGHTA, CDR2 FQGTGA. CDR3 length: 14 residues.